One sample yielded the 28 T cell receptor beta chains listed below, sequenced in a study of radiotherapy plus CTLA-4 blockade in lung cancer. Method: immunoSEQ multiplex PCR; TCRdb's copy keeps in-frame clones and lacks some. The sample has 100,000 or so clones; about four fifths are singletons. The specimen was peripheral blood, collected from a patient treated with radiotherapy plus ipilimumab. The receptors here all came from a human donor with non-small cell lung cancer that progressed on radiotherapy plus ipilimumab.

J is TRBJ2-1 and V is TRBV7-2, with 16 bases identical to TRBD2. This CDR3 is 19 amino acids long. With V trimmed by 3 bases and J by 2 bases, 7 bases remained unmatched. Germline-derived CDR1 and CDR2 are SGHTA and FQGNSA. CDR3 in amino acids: CASSFPGLAGGPTYNEQFF. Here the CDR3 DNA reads TGTGCCAGCAGCTTCCCGGGACTAGCGGGAGGGCCTACCTACAATGAGCAGTTCTTC.

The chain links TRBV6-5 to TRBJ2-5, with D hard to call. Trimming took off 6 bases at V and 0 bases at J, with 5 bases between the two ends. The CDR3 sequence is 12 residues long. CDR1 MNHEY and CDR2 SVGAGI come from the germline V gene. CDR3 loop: CASSKDQETQYF. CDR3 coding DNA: TGTGCCAGCAGCAAAGACCAAGAGACCCAGTACTTC.

The CDR3: CASSVTGGGGSPLHF. Written as DNA, the CDR3 is TGTGCCAGCAGCGTAACAGGAGGTGGTGGTTCACCCCTCCACTTT. The chain employs TRBV9 and TRBJ1-6; perhaps TRBD1 as D (5 bases). This CDR3 has 15 residues. Germline V gene lookup returns CDR1 SGDLS and CDR2 YYNGEE. V was clipped by 1 base and J by 9 bases, with 14 bases between them.

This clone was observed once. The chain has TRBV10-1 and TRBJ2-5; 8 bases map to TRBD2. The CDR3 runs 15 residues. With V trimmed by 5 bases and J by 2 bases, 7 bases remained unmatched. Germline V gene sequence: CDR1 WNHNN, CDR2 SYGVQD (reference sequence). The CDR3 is CASSPGRGGQETQYF. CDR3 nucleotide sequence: TGCGCCAGCAGTCCCGGGAGGGGAGGGCAAGAGACCCAGTACTTC.

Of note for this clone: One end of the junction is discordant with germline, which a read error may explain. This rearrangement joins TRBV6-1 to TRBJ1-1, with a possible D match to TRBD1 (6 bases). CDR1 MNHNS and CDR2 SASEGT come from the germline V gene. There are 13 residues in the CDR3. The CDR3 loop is CASREGGRGEAFF. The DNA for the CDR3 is TGTGCCAGCAGAGAAGGGGGAAGGGGTGAAGCTTTCTTT.

In nucleotides, the CDR3 is TGTGCCAGCAGGGATAGCGGGAGTCAAGTAGATACGCAGTATTTT. Residues: CASRDSGSQVDTQYF. The chain couples TRBV2 to TRBJ2-3; 9 positions match TRBD2. Germline V lookup: CDR1 SNHLY, CDR2 FYNNEI. The CDR3 contains 15 residues. V dropped 6 bases and J dropped 5; count of bases not matched to a gene: 9.

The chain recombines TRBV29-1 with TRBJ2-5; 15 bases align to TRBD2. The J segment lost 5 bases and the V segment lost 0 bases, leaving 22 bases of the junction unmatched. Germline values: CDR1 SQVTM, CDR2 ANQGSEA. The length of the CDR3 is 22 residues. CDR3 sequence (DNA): TGCAGCGTTGAAGATTGGGGGGGACTAGCGGGAGGTCAGGAGGGAGGTGGCGAGACCCAGTACTTC. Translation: CSVEDWGGLAGGQEGGGETQYF.

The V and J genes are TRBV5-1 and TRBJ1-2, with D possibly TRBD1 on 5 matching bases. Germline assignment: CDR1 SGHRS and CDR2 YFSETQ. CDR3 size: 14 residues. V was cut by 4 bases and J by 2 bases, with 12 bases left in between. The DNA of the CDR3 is TGCGCCAGCAGCCCTTCGGGGGACAACTATGGCTACACCTTC. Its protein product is CASSPSGDNYGYTF. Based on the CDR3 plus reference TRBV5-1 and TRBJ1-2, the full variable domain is KAGVTQTPRYLIKTRGQQVTLSCSPISGHRSVSWYQQTPGQGLQFLFEYFSETQRNKGNFPGRFSGRQFSNSRSEMNVSTLELGDSALYLCASSPSGDNYGYTFGSGTRLTVV.

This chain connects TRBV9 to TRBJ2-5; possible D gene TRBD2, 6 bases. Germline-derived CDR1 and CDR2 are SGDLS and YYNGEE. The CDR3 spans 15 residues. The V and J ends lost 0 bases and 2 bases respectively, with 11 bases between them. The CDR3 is CASSVGVSGQETQYF. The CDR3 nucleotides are TGTGCCAGCAGCGTAGGGGTTAGCGGTCAAGAGACCCAGTACTTC.

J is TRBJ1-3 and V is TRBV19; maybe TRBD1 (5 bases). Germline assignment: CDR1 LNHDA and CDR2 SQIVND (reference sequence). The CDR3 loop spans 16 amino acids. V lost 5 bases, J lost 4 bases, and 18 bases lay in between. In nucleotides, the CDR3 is TGTGCCAGTAGTGGCCTCGGGGGAGACTCCGGAAACACCATATATTTT. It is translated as CASSGLGGDSGNTIYF. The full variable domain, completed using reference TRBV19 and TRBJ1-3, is DGGITQSPKYLFRKEGQNVTLSCEQNLNHDAMYWYRQDPGQGLRLIYYSQIVNDFQKGDIAEGYSVSREKKESFPLTVTSAQKNPTAFYLCASSGLGGDSGNTIYFGEGSWLTVV.

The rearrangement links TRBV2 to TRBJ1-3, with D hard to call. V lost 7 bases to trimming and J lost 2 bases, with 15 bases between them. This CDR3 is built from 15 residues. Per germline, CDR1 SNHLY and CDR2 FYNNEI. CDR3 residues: CASTWQGLAGNTIYF. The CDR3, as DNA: TGTGCCAGCACCTGGCAAGGGCTTGCTGGAAACACCATATATTTT.

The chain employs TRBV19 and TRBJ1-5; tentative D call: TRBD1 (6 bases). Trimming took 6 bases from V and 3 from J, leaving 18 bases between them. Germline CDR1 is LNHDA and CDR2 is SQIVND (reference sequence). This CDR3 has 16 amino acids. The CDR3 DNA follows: TGTGCCAGTAGAAATTTATTCGGACAGTTCAATCAGCCCCAGCATTTT. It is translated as CASRNLFGQFNQPQHF.

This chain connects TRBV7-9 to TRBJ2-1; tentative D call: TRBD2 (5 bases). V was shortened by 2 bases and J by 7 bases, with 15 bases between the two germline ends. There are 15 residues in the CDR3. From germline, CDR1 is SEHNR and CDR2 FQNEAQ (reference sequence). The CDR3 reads CASSLRGPSGNEQFF. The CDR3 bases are TGTGCCAGCAGCTTAAGAGGTCCCTCGGGGAATGAGCAGTTCTTC.

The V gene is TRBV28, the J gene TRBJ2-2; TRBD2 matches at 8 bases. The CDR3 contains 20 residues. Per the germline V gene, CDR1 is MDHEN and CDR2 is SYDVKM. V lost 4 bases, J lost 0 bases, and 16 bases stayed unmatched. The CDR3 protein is CASSYPGLTSGTTNTGELFF. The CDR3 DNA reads TGTGCCAGCAGTTACCCCGGGCTCACTAGCGGAACTACGAACACCGGGGAGCTGTTTTTT. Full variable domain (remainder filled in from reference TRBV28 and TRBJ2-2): DVKVTQSSRYLVKRTGEKVFLECVQDMDHENMFWYRQDPGLGLRLIYFSYDVKMKEKGDIPEGYSVSREKKERFSLILESASTNQTSMYLCASSYPGLTSGTTNTGELFFGEGSRLTVL.

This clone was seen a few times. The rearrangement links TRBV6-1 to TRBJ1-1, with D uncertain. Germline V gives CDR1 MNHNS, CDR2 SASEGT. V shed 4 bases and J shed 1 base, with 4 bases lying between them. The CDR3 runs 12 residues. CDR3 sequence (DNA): TGTGCCAGCAGTGCAGGGAACACTGAAGCTTTCTTT. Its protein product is CASSAGNTEAFF.

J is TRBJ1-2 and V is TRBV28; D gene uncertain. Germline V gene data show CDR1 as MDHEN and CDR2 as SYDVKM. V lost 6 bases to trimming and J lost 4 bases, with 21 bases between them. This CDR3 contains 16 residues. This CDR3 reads CASRTKTRLGSYGYTF. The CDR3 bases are TGTGCCAGCAGAACTAAAACGCGGCTGGGGTCCTATGGCTACACCTTC.

The CDR3 DNA sequence: TGTGCCAGCAGCCCTGATATGTCCGGTGGCTACACCTTC. Encoded protein: CASSPDMSGGYTF. The rearrangement joins TRBV7-9 to TRBJ1-2, with unresolved D. The CDR3 length is 13 residues. Germline lookup yields CDR1 SEHNR and CDR2 FQNEAQ (reference sequence). V lost 5 bases, J lost 7 bases, and 14 bases lay in between.

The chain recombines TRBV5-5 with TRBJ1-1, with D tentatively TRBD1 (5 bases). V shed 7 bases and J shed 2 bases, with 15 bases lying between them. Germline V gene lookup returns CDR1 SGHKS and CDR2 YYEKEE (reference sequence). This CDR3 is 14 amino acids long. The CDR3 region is CASLGTGGNTEAFF. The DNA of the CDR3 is TGTGCCAGCCTCGGAACCGGGGGAAACACTGAAGCTTTCTTT. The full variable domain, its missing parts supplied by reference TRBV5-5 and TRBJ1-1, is DAGVTQSPTHLIKTRGQQVTLRCSPISGHKSVSWYQQVLGQGPQFIFQYYEKEERGRGNFPDRFSARQFPNYSSELNVNALLLGDSALYLCASLGTGGNTEAFFGQGTRLTVV.

The CDR3: CASTRIQGVMNTEAFF. In DNA form, the CDR3 reads TGTGCCAGCACCCGAATCCAGGGAGTTATGAACACTGAAGCTTTCTTT. The chain recombines TRBV11-2 with TRBJ1-1; D is perhaps TRBD1 (5 bases). The CDR3 is 16 residues long. The V gene's germline CDR1 is SGHAT and CDR2 FQNNGV. The V end was cut by 7 bases, the J end by 0 bases, with 18 bases between. The full variable domain, completed using reference TRBV11-2 and TRBJ1-1, is EAGVAQSPRYKIIEKRQSVAFWCNPISGHATLYWYQQILGQGPKLLIQFQNNGVVDDSQLPKDRFSAERLKGVDSTLKIQPAKLEDSAVYLCASTRIQGVMNTEAFFGQGTRLTVV.

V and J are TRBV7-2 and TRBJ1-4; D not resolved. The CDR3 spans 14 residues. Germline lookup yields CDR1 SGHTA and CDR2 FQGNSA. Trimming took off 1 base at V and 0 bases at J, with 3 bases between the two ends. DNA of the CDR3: TGTGCCAGCAGCTTAGGTTCAACTAATGAAAAACTGTTTTTT. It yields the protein CASSLGSTNEKLFF.

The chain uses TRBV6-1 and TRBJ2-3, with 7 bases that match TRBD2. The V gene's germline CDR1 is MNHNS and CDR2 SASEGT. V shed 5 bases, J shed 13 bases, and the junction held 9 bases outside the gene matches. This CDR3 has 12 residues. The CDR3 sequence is CASSTTGTIEYF. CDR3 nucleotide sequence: TGTGCCAGCAGTACAACCGGGACTATCGAGTATTTT.

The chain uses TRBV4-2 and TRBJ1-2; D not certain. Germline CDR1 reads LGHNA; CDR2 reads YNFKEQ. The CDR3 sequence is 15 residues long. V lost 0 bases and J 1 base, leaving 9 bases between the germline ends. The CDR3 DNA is TGTGCCAGCAGCCAAGAACCTTCGAATAACTATGGCTACACCTTC. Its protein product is CASSQEPSNNYGYTF.

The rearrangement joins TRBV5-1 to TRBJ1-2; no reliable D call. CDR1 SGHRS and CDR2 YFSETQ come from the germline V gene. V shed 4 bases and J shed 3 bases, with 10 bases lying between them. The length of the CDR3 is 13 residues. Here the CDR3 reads CASSPGSDYGYTF. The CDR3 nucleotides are TGCGCCAGCAGCCCGGGTTCCGACTATGGCTACACCTTC.

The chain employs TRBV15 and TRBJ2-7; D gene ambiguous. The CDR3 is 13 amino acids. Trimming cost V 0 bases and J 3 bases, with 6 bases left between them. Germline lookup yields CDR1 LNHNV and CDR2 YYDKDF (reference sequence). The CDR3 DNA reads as TGTGCCACCAGCAGAGACAATAACTACGAGCAGTACTTC. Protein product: CATSRDNNYEQYF.

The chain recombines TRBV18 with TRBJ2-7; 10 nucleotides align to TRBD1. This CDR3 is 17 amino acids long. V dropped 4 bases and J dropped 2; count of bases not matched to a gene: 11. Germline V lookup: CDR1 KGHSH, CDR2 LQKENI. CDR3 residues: CASSRSGTGEIAYEQYF. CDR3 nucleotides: TGTGCCAGCTCACGATCCGGGACAGGGGAAATTGCCTACGAGCAGTACTTC.

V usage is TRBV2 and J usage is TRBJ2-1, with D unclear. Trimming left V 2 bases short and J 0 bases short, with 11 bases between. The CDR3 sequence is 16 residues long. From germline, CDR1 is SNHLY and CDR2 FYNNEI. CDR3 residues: CASSEYGSSSYNEQFF. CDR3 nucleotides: TGTGCCAGCAGTGAATACGGATCTAGCTCCTACAATGAGCAGTTCTTC.

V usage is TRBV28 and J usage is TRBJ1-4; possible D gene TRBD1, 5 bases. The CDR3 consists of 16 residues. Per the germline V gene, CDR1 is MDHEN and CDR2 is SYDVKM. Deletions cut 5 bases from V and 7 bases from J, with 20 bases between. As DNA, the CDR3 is TGTGCCAGCAGTCCCGATACCGGGACGTCGGTTGAAAAACTGTTTTTT. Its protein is CASSPDTGTSVEKLFF.

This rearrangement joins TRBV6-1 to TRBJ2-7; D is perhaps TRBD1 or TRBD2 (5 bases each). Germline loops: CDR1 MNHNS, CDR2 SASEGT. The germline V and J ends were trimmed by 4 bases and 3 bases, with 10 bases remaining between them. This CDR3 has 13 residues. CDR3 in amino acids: CASSGLGDYEQYV. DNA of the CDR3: TGTGCCAGCAGTGGGTTGGGGGACTACGAGCAGTACGTC.